This T cell receptor beta chain stems from a study of blood T cells in healthy people across ages. The donors, all healthy, were Caucasians living in Russia, aged roughly 6 to 100. With a J-beta primer mix and a sample-barcoded 5' primer, a second PCR ran roughly 6 to 11 cycles. TCRdb reprocessed the 5' RACE reads with MiXCR, giving one entry per CDR3 protein. The profile shows around 800,000 distinct CDR3 sequences, more than 25% of them singletons. Germline V gene sequence: CDR1 SGHKS, CDR2 YYEKEE (reference sequence). The CDR3 has 16 residues. This clonotype was seen more than once but under ten times. This sample was also put to use in a study of T cells of mothers and their children. According to that study: Persistent microchimeric T cell clones were sought, and none were detected.

Sequenced input: blood. The genes are TRBV5-5 and TRBJ2-5, with 14 positions matching TRBD2. The J call may be wrong; the DNA end is better matched by TRBJ2-1. The receptor's source is a boy aged 5-17 years in good health. The CDR3: CASQDRLAGGYDEQFF. The CDR3 DNA reads as TGTGCCAGCCAAGACAGACTAGCGGGGGGGTACGATGAGCAGTTCTTC.